These 6 T cell receptor beta chains were all obtained from the same sample, sequenced in a study of blood T cell repertoires in COVID-19. Sequenced by immunoSEQ multiplex PCR; TCRdb stores in-frame clones only, minus some. The sample comprises approximately 30,000 clones, roughly 89% of which are singletons, and about 17% rests with the top ten. Sequenced sample: peripheral blood. These TCRs come from a human donor in a cohort sampled during active COVID-19.

The V call is TRBV2, the J call TRBJ1-3, with a tentative D call TRBD1 (6 bases). The CDR3 extends over 13 amino acids. Per germline, CDR1 SNHLY and CDR2 FYNNEI. The germline V and J ends were trimmed by 11 bases and 2 bases, with 13 bases remaining between them. CDR3 region: CAGRGDTGNTIYF. The CDR3 DNA reads TGTGCCGGGAGGGGGGATACTGGAAACACCATATATTTT.

J is TRBJ2-2 and V is TRBV12-3 or TRBV12-4; D is ambiguous. V was pared by 6 bases and J by 9 bases, with 8 bases between. The CDR3 is 11 amino acids. CDR3 in amino acids: CASSSWRELFF. The CDR3 DNA sequence: TGTGCCAGCAGCTCCTGGCGGGAGCTGTTTTTT.

The rearrangement links TRBV6-2 or TRBV6-3 to TRBJ2-5; 9 positions agree with TRBD2. Germline V gene sequence: CDR1 MNHEY, CDR2 SVGEGT. The CDR3 has 14 amino acids. J gave up 4 bases and V 5 bases, and 5 bases lay outside the gene matches. The DNA of the CDR3 is TGTGCCAGCAGTCCCGGGACTAGCAGAGAGACCCAGTACTTC. Encoded protein: CASSPGTSRETQYF.

The V call is TRBV4-1, the J call TRBJ1-6; 10 nucleotides agree with TRBD1. Trimming took 4 bases from V and 5 from J; bases not matched to a gene: 5. Germline values: CDR1 MGHRA, CDR2 YSYEKL. The CDR3 contains 16 residues. For the CDR3, the DNA is TGCGCCAGCAGCCGGACCGGGACAGGGGATAATTCACCCCTCCACTTT. This encodes CASSRTGTGDNSPLHF.

In DNA, the CDR3 is TGCAGTGCTAGAGAGCGGGCTGGCTACACCTTC. Translation gives CSARERAGYTF. This chain joins TRBV20-1 and TRBJ1-2; D uncertain. Germline V CDR1 and CDR2: DFQATT, SNEGSKA (reference sequence). This CDR3 is built from 11 residues. The V and J ends lost 0 bases and 7 bases respectively, with 6 bases between them.

The V gene is TRBV5-1, the J gene TRBJ2-3; 13 bases match TRBD2. The CDR3 consists of 15 residues. CDR1 SGHRS and CDR2 YFSETQ come from the germline V gene. Germline trimming cut 3 bases from V and 4 bases from J; bases unmatched to any gene: 2. The CDR3 spells CASSSGLAGPDTQYF. DNA of the CDR3: TGCGCCAGCAGCTCGGGACTAGCGGGACCAGATACGCAGTATTTT.